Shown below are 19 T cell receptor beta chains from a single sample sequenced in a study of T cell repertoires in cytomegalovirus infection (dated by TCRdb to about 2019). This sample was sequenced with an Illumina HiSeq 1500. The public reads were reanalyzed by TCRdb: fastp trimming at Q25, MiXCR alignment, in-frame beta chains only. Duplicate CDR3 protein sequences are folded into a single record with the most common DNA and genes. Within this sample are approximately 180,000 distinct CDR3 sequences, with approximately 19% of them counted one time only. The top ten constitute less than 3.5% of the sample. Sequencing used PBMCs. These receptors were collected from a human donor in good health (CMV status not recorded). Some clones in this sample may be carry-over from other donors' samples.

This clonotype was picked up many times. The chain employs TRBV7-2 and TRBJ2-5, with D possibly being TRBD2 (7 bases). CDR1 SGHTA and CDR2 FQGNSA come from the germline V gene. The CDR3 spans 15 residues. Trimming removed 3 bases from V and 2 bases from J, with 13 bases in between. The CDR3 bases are TGTGCCAGCAGCTTTTGGGGGGGGCTACAAGAGACCCAGTACTTC. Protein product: CASSFWGGLQETQYF.

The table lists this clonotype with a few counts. In DNA form, the CDR3 reads TGTGCCAGGAGGACACTAGCGGGAGCTTACGAGCAGTACTTC. Translated, it gives CARRTLAGAYEQYF. The rearrangement links TRBV19 to TRBJ2-7; 11 bases are a match to TRBD2. Germline loops: CDR1 LNHDA, CDR2 SQIVND (reference sequence). The V gene end was trimmed by 9 bases and the J gene end by 4 bases; junction bases not matched to a gene: 8. CDR3 size: 14 residues.

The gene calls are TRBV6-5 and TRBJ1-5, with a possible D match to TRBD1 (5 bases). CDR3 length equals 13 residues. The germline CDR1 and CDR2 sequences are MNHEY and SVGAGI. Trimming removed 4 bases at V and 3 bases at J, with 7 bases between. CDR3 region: CASSLGHNQPQHF. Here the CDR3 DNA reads TGTGCCAGCAGTTTAGGACACAATCAGCCCCAGCATTTT.

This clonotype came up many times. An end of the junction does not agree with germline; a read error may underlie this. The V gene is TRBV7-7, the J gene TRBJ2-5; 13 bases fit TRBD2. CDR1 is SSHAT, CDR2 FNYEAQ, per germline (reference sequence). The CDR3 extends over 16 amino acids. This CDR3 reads CASSPGTSGTLETQYF. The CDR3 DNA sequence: TGTGCTAGCAGCCCCGGGACTAGCGGGACCCTAGAGACCCAGTACTTC.

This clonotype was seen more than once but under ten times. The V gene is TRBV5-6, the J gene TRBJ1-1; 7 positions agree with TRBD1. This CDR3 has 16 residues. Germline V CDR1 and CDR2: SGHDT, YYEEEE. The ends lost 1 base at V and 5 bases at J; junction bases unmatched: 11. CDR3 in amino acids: CASSLSGQGEWTEAFF. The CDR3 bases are TGTGCCAGCAGCTTGTCTGGGCAGGGGGAGTGGACTGAAGCTTTCTTT. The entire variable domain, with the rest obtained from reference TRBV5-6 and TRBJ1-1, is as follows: DAGVTQSPTHLIKTRGQQVTLRCSPKSGHDTVSWYQQALGQGPQFIFQYYEEEERQRGNFPDRFSGHQFPNYSSELNVNALLLGDSALYLCASSLSGQGEWTEAFFGQGTRLTVV.

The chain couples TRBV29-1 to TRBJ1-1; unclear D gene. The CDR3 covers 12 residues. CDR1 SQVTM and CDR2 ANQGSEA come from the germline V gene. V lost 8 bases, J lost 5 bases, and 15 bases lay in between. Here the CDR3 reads CSSRTGGTEAFF. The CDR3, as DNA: TGCAGCTCCAGGACGGGAGGGACTGAAGCTTTCTTT.

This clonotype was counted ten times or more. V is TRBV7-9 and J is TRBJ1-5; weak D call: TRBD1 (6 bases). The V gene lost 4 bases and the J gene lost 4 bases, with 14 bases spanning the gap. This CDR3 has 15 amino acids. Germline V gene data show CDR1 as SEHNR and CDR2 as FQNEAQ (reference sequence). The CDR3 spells CASSSSGVTNQPQHF. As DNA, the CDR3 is TGTGCCAGCAGCTCCTCAGGGGTTACTAATCAGCCCCAGCATTTT.

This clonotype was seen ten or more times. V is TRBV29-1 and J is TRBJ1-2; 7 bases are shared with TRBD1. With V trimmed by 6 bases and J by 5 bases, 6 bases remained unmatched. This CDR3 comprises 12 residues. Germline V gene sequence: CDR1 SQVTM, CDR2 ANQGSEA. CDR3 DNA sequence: TGCAGCGTCACCGACAGGGAATATGGCTACACCTTC. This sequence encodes CSVTDREYGYTF.

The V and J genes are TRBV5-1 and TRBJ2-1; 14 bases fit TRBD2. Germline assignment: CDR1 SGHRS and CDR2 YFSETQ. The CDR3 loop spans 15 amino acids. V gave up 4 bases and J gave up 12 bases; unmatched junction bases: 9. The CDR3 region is CASSQGLAGGRTQFF. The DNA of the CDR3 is TGCGCCAGCAGCCAAGGACTAGCGGGAGGACGGACGCAGTTCTTC.

CDR3 region: CASSGSRAVANYGYTF. As DNA, the CDR3 is TGTGCCAGCAGCGGGAGCCGGGCAGTAGCTAACTATGGCTACACCTTC. The genes are TRBV9 and TRBJ1-2; no reliable D call. CDR1 and CDR2 from the germline V gene are SGDLS and YYNGEE. This CDR3 is 16 amino acids long. Deletions cut 3 bases from V and 0 bases from J, with 15 bases between. Full variable domain (rest looked up from reference TRBV9 and TRBJ1-2): DSGVTQTPKHLITATGQRVTLRCSPRSGDLSVYWYQQSLDQGLQFLIQYYNGEERAKGNILERFSAQQFPDLHSELNLSSLELGDSALYFCASSGSRAVANYGYTFGSGTRLTVV.

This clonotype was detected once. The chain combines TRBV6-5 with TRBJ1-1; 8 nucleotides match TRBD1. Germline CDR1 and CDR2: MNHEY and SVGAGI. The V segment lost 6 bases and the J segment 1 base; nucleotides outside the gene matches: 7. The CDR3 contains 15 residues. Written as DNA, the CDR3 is TGTGCCAGCAGGAACTCTCAGGGGGCGAACACTGAAGCTTTCTTT. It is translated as CASRNSQGANTEAFF.

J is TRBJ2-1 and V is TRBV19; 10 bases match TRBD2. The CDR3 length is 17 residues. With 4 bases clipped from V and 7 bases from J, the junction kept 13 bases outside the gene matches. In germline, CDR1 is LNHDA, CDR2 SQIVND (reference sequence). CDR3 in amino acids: CASSTSYGTSEINEQFF. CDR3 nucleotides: TGTGCCAGTAGTACCTCATATGGGACTAGCGAAATTAATGAGCAGTTCTTC. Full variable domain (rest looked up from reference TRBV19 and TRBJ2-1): DGGITQSPKYLFRKEGQNVTLSCEQNLNHDAMYWYRQDPGQGLRLIYYSQIVNDFQKGDIAEGYSVSREKKESFPLTVTSAQKNPTAFYLCASSTSYGTSEINEQFFGPGTRLTVL.

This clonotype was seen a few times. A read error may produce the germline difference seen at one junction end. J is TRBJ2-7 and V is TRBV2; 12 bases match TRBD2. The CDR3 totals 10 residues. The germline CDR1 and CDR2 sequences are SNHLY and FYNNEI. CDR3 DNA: TGTGCCAGCAGTGAAACTAGCGGGAGGTTC. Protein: CASSETSGRF.

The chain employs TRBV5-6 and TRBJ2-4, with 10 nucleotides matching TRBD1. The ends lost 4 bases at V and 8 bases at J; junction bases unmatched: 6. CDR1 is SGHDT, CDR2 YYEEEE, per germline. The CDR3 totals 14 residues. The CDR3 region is CASSAGTGADIQYF. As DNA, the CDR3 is TGTGCCAGCAGCGCGGGGACAGGGGCGGACATTCAGTACTTC.

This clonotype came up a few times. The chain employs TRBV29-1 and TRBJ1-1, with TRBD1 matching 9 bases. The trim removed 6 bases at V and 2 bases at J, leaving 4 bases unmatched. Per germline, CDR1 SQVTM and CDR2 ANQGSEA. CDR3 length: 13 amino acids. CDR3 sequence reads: CSVPGQGNTEAFF. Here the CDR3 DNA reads TGCAGCGTACCGGGACAGGGAAACACTGAAGCTTTCTTT.

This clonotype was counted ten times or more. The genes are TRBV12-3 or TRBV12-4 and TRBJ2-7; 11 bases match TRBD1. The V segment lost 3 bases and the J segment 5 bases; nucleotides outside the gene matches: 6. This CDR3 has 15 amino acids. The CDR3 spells CASSFAGTGGNEQYF. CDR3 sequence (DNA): TGTGCCAGCAGTTTTGCCGGGACAGGGGGTAACGAGCAGTACTTC.

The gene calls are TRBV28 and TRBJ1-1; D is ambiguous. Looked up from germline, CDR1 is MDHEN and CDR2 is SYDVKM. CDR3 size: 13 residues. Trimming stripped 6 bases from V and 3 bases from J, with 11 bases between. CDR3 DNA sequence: TGTGCCAGCAGATTACCCTGGCACACTGAAGCTTTCTTT. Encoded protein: CASRLPWHTEAFF.

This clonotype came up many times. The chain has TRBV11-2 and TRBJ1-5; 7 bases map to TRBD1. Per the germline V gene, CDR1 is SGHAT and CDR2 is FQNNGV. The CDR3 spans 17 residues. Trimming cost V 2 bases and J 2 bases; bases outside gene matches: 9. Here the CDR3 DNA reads TGTGCCAGCAGCTTAAGGGGGCAGGGGGAGGGCAATCAGCCCCAGCATTTT. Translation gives CASSLRGQGEGNQPQHF.

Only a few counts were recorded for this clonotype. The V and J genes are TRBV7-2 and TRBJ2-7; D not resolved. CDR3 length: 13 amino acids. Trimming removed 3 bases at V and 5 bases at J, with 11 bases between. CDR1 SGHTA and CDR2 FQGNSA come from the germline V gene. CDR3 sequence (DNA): TGTGCCAGCAGCTTTAGGCCAGCCCACGAGCAGTACTTC. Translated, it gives CASSFRPAHEQYF.